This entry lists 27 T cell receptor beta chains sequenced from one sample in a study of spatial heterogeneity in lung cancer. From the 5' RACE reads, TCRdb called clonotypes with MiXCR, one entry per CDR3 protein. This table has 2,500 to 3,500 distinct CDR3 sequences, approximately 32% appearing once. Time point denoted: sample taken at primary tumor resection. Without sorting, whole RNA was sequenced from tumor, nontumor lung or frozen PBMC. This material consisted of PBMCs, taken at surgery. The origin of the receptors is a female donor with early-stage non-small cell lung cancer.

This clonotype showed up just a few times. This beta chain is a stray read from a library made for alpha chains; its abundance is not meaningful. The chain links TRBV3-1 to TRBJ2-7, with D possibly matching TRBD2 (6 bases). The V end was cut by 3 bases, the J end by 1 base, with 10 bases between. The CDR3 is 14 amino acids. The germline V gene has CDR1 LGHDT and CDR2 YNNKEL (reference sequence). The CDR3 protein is CASSHSGGSYEQYF. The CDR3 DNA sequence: TGTGCCAGCAGCCATTCCGGGGGTTCCTACGAGCAGTACTTC.

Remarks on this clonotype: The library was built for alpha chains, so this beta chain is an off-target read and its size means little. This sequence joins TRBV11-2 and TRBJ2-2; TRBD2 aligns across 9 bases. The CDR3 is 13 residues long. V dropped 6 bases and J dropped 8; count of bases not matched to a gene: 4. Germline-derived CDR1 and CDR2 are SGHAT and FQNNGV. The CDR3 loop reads CASRSSGEGELFF. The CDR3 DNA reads TGTGCCAGCAGATCTAGCGGGGAAGGGGAGCTGTTTTTT.

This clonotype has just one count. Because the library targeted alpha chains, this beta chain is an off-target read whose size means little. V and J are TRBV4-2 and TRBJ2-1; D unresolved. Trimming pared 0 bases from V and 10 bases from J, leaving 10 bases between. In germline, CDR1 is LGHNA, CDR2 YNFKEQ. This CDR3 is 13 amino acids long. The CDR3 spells CASSQDLGGEQFF. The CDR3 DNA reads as TGTGCCAGCAGCCAAGATCTGGGCGGAGAGCAGTTCTTC.

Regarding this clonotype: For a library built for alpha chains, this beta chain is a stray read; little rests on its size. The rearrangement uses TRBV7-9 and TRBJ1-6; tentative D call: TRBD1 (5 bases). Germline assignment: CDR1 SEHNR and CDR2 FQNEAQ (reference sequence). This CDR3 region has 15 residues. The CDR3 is CATRSRARVNSPLHF. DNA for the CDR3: TGTGCGACTAGGAGTCGGGCCAGGGTTAATTCACCCCTCCACTTT. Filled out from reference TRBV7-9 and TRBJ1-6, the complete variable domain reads DTGVSQNPRHKITKRGQNVTFRCDPISEHNRLYWYRQTLGQGPEFLTYFQNEAQLEKSRLLSDRFSAERPKGSFSTLEIQRTEQGDSAMYLCATRSRARVNSPLHFGNGTRLTVT.

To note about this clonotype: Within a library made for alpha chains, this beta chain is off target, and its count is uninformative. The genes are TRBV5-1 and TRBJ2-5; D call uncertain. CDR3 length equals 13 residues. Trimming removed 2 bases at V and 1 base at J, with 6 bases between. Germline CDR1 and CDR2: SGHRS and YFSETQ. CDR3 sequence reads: CASSFRSQETQYF. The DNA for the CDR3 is TGCGCCAGCAGCTTTCGCAGCCAAGAGACCCAGTACTTC.

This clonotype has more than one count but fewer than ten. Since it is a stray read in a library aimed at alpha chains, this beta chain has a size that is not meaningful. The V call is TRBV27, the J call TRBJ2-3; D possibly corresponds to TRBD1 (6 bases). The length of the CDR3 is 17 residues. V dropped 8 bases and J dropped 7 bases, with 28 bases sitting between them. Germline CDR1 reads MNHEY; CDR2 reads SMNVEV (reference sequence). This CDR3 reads CASRALKGERFPNTQYF. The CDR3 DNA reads TGTGCCAGCCGCGCGTTGAAGGGGGAGCGCTTCCCAAATACGCAGTATTTT.

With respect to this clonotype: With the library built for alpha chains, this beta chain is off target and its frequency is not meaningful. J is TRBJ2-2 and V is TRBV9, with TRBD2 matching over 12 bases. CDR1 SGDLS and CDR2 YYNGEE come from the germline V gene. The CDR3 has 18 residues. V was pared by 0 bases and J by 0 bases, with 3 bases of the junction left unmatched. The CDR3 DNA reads TGTGCCAGCAGCGTAGCTACTAGCGGGAGGTCGAACACCGGGGAGCTGTTTTTT. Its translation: CASSVATSGRSNTGELFF.

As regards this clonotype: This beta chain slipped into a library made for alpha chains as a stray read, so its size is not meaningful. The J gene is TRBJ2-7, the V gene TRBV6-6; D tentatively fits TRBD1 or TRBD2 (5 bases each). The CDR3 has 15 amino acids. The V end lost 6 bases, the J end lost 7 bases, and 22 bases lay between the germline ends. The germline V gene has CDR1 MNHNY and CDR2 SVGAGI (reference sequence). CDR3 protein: CASRGDQFDFVEQYF. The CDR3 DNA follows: TGTGCCAGCAGAGGGGACCAATTTGACTTTGTGGAGCAGTACTTC.

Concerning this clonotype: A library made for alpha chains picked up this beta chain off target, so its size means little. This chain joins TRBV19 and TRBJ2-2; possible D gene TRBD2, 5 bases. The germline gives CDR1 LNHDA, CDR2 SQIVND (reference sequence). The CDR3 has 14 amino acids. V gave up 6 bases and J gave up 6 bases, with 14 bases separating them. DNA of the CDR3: TGTGCCAGTAGGAGGGCGGTGGCATCCGGGGAGCTGTTTTTT. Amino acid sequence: CASRRAVASGELFF.

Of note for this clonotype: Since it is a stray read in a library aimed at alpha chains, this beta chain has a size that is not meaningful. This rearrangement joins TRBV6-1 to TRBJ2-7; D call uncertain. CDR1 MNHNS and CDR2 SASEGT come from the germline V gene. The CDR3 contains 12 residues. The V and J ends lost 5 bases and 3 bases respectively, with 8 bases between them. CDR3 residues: CASSLNGYEQYV. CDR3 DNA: TGTGCCAGCAGTCTCAACGGCTACGAGCAGTACGTC.

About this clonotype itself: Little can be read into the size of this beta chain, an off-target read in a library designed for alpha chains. Written as DNA, the CDR3 is TGTGCCAGTGTCACTCTTGCGGGAGGTTTTTATGAGCAGTTCTTC. It codes for CASVTLAGGFYEQFF. V and J are TRBV19 and TRBJ2-1; 8 bases fit TRBD2. Losses at the gene ends were 8 bases for V and 8 bases for J; bases not matched to a gene: 14. Looked up from germline, CDR1 is LNHDA and CDR2 is SQIVND (reference sequence). The CDR3 runs to 15 residues.

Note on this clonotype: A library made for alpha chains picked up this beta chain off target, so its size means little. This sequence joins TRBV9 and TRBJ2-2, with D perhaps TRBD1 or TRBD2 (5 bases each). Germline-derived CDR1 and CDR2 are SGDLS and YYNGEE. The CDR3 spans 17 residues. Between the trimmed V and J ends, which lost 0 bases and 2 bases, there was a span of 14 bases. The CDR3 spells CASSVAGPGTNTGELFF. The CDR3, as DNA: TGTGCCAGCAGCGTAGCCGGACCCGGGACCAACACCGGGGAGCTGTTTTTT. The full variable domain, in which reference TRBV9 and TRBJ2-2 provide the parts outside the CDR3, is DSGVTQTPKHLITATGQRVTLRCSPRSGDLSVYWYQQSLDQGLQFLIQYYNGEERAKGNILERFSAQQFPDLHSELNLSSLELGDSALYFCASSVAGPGTNTGELFFGEGSRLTVL.

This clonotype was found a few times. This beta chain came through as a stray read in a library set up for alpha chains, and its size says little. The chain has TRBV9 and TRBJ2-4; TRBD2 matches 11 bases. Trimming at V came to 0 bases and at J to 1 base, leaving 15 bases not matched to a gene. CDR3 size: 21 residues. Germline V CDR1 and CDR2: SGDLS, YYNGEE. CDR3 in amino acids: CASSVDMGLADNFFAKNIQYF. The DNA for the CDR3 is TGTGCCAGCAGCGTAGATATGGGACTAGCGGACAACTTCTTTGCCAAAAACATTCAGTACTTC.

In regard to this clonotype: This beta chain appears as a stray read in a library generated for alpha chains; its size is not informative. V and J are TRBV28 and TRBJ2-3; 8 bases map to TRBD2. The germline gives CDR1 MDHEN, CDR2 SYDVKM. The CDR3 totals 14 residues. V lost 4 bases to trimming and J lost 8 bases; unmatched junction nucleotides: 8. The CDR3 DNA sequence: TGTGCCAGCAGTTCCCAAGCGGGAGTGGGTACGCAGTATTTT. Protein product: CASSSQAGVGTQYF.

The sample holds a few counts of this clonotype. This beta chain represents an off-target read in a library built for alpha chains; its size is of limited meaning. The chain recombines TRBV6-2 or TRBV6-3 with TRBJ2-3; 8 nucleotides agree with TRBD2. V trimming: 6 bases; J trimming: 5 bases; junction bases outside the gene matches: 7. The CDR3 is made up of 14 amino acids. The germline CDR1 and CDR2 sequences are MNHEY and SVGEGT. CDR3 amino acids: CASSLSGSLDTQYF. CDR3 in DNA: TGTGCCAGCAGCCTGAGCGGGAGCCTAGATACGCAGTATTTT.

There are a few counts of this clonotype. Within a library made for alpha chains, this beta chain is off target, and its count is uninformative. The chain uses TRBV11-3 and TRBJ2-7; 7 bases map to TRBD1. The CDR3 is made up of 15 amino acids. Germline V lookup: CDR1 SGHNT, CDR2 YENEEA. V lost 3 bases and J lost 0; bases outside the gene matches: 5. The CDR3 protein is CASSFGTVSSYEQYV. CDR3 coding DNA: TGTGCCAGCAGCTTTGGGACAGTGAGCTCCTACGAGCAGTACGTC.

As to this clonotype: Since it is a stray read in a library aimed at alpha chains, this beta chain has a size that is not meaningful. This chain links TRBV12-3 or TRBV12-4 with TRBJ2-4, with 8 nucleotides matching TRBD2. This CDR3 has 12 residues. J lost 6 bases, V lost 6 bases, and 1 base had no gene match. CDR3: CASSGRGNIQYF. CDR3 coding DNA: TGTGCCAGCAGCGGGAGGGGAAACATTCAGTACTTC.

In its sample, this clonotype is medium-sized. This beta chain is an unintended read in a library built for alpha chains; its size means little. CDR3 in amino acids: CAISESAEVGADTQYF. The CDR3 DNA sequence: TGTGCCATCAGTGAGTCGGCGGAAGTGGGAGCAGATACGCAGTATTTT. The J gene is TRBJ2-3, the V gene TRBV10-3; D might be TRBD2 (5 bases). The V gene's germline CDR1 is ENHRY and CDR2 SYGVKD. V lost 0 bases and J lost 4, with 14 bases in between. CDR3 length: 16 amino acids.

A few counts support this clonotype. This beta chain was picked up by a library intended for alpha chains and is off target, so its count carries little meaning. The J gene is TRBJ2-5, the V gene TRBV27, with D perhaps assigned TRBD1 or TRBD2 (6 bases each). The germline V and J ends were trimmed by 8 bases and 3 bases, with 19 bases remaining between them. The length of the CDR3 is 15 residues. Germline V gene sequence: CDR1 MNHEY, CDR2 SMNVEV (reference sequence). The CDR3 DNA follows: TGTGCCAGCCGCCCTAGAGGGGGGCCCAAAGAGACCCAGTACTTC. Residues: CASRPRGGPKETQYF.

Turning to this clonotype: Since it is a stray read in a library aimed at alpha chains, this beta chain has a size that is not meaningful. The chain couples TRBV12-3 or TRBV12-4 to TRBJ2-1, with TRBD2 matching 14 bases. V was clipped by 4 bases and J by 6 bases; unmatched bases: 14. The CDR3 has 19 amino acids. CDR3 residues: CASSSQTGTSGSPRNEQFF. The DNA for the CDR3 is TGTGCCAGCAGTTCACAAACCGGGACTAGCGGGAGTCCCCGCAATGAGCAGTTCTTC.

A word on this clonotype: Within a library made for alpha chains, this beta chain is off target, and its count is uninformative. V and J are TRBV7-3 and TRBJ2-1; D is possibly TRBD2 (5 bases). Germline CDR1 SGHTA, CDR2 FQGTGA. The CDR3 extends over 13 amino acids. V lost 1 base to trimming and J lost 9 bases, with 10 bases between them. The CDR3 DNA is TGTGCCAGCAGCTTAAGGGTCGCGGGTGAGCAGTTCTTC. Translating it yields CASSLRVAGEQFF. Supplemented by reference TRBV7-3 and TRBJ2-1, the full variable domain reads GAGVSQTPSNKVTEKGKYVELRCDPISGHTALYWYRQSLGQGPEFLIYFQGTGAADDSGLPNDRFFAVRPEGSVSTLKIQRTERGDSAVYLCASSLRVAGEQFFGPGTRLTVL.

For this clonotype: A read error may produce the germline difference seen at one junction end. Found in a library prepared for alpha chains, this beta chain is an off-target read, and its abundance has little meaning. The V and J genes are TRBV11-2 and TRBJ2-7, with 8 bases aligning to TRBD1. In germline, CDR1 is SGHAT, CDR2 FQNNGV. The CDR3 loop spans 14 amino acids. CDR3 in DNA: TGTGCCAGCAGCGGATTAGTTGGACAGGGCCTCCCTCACTTC. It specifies CASSGLVGQGLPHF.

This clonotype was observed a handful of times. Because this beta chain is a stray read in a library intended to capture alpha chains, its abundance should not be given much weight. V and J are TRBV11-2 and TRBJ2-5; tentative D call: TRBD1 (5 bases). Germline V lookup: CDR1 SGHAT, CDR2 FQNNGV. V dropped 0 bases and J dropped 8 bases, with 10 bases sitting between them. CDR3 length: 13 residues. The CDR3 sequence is CASSLEDDRTQYF. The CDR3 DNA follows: TGTGCCAGCAGCTTAGAGGACGACAGAACCCAGTACTTC.

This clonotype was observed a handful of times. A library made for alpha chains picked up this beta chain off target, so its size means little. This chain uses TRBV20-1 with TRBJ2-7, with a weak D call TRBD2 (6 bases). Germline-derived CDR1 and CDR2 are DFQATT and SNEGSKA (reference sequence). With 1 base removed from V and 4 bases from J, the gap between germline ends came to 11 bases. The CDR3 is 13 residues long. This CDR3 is CSARGNSGYEQYF. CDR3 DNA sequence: TGCAGTGCTAGAGGTAATAGCGGATACGAGCAGTACTTC.

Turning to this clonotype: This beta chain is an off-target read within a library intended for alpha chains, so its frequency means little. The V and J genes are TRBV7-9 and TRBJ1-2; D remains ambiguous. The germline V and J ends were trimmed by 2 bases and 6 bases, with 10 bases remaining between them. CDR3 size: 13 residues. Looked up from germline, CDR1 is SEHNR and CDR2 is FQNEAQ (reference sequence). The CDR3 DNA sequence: TGTGCCAGCAGCTTAATCCCTACGAATGGCTACACCTTC. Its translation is CASSLIPTNGYTF. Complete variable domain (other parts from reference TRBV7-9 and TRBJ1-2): DTGVSQNPRHKITKRGQNVTFRCDPISEHNRLYWYRQTLGQGPEFLTYFQNEAQLEKSRLLSDRFSAERPKGSFSTLEIQRTEQGDSAMYLCASSLIPTNGYTFGSGTRLTVV.

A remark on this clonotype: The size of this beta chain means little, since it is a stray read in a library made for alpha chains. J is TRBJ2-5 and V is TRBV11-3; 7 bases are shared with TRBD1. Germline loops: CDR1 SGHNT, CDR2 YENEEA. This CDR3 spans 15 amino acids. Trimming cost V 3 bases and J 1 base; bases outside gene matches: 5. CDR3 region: CASSLRQGIQETQYF. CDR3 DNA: TGTGCCAGCAGCTTGAGACAGGGAATCCAAGAGACCCAGTACTTC.

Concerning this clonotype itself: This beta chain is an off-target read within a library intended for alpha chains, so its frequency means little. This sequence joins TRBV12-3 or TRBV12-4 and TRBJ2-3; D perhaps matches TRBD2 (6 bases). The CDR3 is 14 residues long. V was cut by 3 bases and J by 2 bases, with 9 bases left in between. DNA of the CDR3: TGTGCCAGCAGTTTCCGGGGGAACACAGATACGCAGTATTTT. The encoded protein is CASSFRGNTDTQYF.